These 28 T cell receptor beta chains share one sample of origin, sequenced in a study of T cell responses to AZD1222 COVID-19 vaccine. TCRdb keeps only in-frame clones here, not all; method: immunoSEQ multiplex PCR. Altogether 150,000 to 180,000 clones are present, roughly nine tenths being singletons, with the ten largest covering 5.5%. Here the sequenced sample was peripheral blood, taken on day 0 of MenACWY control vaccination. Every receptor here comes from an adult in good health.

This clone was recorded once. V usage is TRBV5-1 and J usage is TRBJ2-4, with 7 bases lining up with TRBD1. The CDR3 consists of 14 residues. Trimming at V came to 5 bases and at J to 0 bases, leaving 2 bases not matched to a gene. Germline assignment: CDR1 SGHRS and CDR2 YFSETQ. The CDR3 DNA reads as TGCGCCAGCAGGGGACAGCTAGCCAAAAACATTCAGTACTTC. Amino acid sequence: CASRGQLAKNIQYF.

The chain carries TRBV7-2 and TRBJ1-6, with D unresolved. V was pared by 2 bases and J by 7 bases, with 6 bases between. Germline CDR1 is SGHTA and CDR2 is FQGNSA. The CDR3 runs 13 residues. This chain's CDR3 is CASSLTRNSPLHF. CDR3 in DNA: TGTGCCAGCAGCTTAACAAGGAATTCACCCCTCCACTTT.

The rearrangement uses TRBV9 and TRBJ1-5, with D possibly TRBD1 on 5 matching bases. Germline assignment: CDR1 SGDLS and CDR2 YYNGEE. The CDR3 is made up of 14 amino acids. V lost 4 bases and J 4 bases, leaving 12 bases between the germline ends. CDR3 loop: CASSPRGTNQPQHF. CDR3 DNA: TGTGCCAGCAGCCCCCGTGGGACGAATCAGCCCCAGCATTTT.

V is TRBV5-1 and J is TRBJ1-3; possible D gene TRBD1, 5 bases. CDR3 length: 15 amino acids. The V gene's germline CDR1 is SGHRS and CDR2 YFSETQ. V lost 4 bases and J lost 4, with 15 bases in between. The CDR3 nucleotides are TGCGCCAGCAGCCTGGGGCGGGGAAGGGGAAACACCATATATTTT. Encoded protein: CASSLGRGRGNTIYF.

This clone was found once. This chain links TRBV19 with TRBJ1-5, with 8 bases that match TRBD1. Germline lookup yields CDR1 LNHDA and CDR2 SQIVND (reference sequence). The CDR3 has 13 residues. Trimming removed 3 bases from V and 5 bases from J; junction bases left unmatched: 0. In DNA form, the CDR3 reads TGTGCCAGTAGTATGGACAGGGATCAGCCCCAGCATTTT. Protein sequence: CASSMDRDQPQHF.

The chain is built from TRBV5-6 and TRBJ1-5, with 8 bases matching TRBD1. With V trimmed by 1 base and J by 2 bases, 5 bases remained unmatched. Germline CDR1 reads SGHDT; CDR2 reads YYEEEE. The CDR3 extends over 16 amino acids. CDR3 coding DNA: TGTGCCAGCAGCTTGCTTACGACAGGGGGCAATCAGCCCCAGCATTTT. Translating gives CASSLLTTGGNQPQHF.

The chain is built from TRBV27 and TRBJ2-1; D unresolved. The CDR3 is 13 amino acids. V shed 2 bases and J shed 3 bases, with 5 bases lying between them. Germline V lookup: CDR1 MNHEY, CDR2 SMNVEV (reference sequence). The CDR3 DNA reads TGTGCCAGCAGTTTAAACTTCTACAATGAGCAGTTCTTC. It yields the protein CASSLNFYNEQFF.

The V gene is TRBV5-1, the J gene TRBJ1-3; D is unclear. This CDR3 has 14 residues. Trimming stripped 0 bases from V and 4 bases from J, with 8 bases between. Per the germline V gene, CDR1 is SGHRS and CDR2 is YFSETQ. CDR3 region: CASSLGEGGNTIYF. As DNA, the CDR3 is TGCGCCAGCAGCTTGGGAGAAGGAGGAAACACCATATATTTT.

The chain joins TRBV7-8 to TRBJ2-1, with D perhaps TRBD1 (5 bases). Deletions cut 5 bases from V and 3 bases from J, with 14 bases between. The germline V gene has CDR1 SGHVS and CDR2 FQNEAQ. The length of the CDR3 is 15 residues. CDR3 bases: TGTGCCAGCAGCCTTTTGGCAGGGAACTACAATGAGCAGTTCTTC. It yields the protein CASSLLAGNYNEQFF.

The chain couples TRBV12-3 or TRBV12-4 to TRBJ2-5; perhaps D is TRBD1 or TRBD2 (6 bases each). V lost 10 bases, J lost 1 base, and 10 bases lay in between. The CDR3 has 12 amino acids. CDR3 coding DNA: TGTGCCACGGGGGCCTCCCAAGAGACCCAGTACTTC. Encoded protein: CATGASQETQYF.

The chain is built from TRBV24-1 and TRBJ2-1; 7 nucleotides match TRBD1. V lost 4 bases and J lost 11; bases outside the gene matches: 4. The germline V gene has CDR1 KGHDR and CDR2 SFDVKD. CDR3 length: 12 amino acids. The CDR3 nucleotides are TGTGCCACCAGTGACCCAGGGGGAAAGCAGTTCTTC. Amino acid sequence: CATSDPGGKQFF.

In its sample, this clone was seen once. The V gene is TRBV29-1, the J gene TRBJ2-7; no reliable D call. The germline gives CDR1 SQVTM, CDR2 ANQGSEA. This CDR3 contains 12 residues. Between the trimmed V and J ends, which lost 4 bases and 3 bases, there was a span of 10 bases. The CDR3 loop is CSVATGDYEQYF. The CDR3 DNA reads as TGCAGCGTTGCCACTGGAGACTACGAGCAGTACTTC.

V is TRBV15 and J is TRBJ2-3; D is unresolved. Germline V CDR1 and CDR2: LNHNV, YYDKDF (reference sequence). The CDR3 is made up of 15 amino acids. Trimming took off 0 bases at V and 4 bases at J, with 11 bases between the two ends. The CDR3 loop reads CATSRDGTHADTQYF. DNA of the CDR3: TGTGCCACCAGCAGAGACGGAACTCATGCAGATACGCAGTATTTT.

This chain links TRBV5-4 with TRBJ2-5, with 11 nucleotides matching TRBD2. Germline loops: CDR1 SGHNT, CDR2 YYREEE (reference sequence). J gave up 3 bases and V 4 bases, and 2 bases lay outside the gene matches. The CDR3 has 14 amino acids. The CDR3 sequence is CASSKGLAEETQYF. The CDR3 DNA follows: TGTGCCAGCAGCAAGGGACTAGCGGAAGAGACCCAGTACTTC. Drawing the rest from reference TRBV5-4 and TRBJ2-5, the complete variable domain is ETGVTQSPTHLIKTRGQQVTLRCSSQSGHNTVSWYQQALGQGPQFIFQYYREEENGRGNFPPRFSGLQFPNYSSELNVNALELDDSALYLCASSKGLAEETQYFGPGTRLLVL.

The chain carries TRBV10-2 and TRBJ2-4; 7 nucleotides match TRBD1. CDR1 WSHSY and CDR2 SAAADI come from the germline V gene. Germline trimming cut 2 bases from V and 0 bases from J; bases unmatched to any gene: 1. This CDR3 region has 15 residues. This CDR3 reads CASSERGLAKNIQYF. The CDR3 region has the DNA TGCGCCAGCAGTGAGAGGGGGCTAGCCAAAAACATTCAGTACTTC.

In its sample, this clone was seen once. The chain recombines TRBV5-6 with TRBJ2-3, with D possibly being TRBD1 (6 bases). The germline CDR1 and CDR2 sequences are SGHDT and YYEEEE. V was clipped by 0 bases and J by 4 bases, with 12 bases between them. This CDR3 contains 15 residues. CDR3 in DNA: TGTGCCAGCAGCTTGGGCAGGGGTAAGGCAGATACGCAGTATTTT. It codes for CASSLGRGKADTQYF.

The rearrangement uses TRBV27 and TRBJ1-5, with TRBD1 as a possible D gene (6 bases). The CDR3 consists of 19 residues. The germline V gene encodes CDR1 MNHEY and CDR2 SMNVEV (reference sequence). V lost 6 bases, J lost 2 bases, and 26 bases lay in between. CDR3: CASRYRGGKVDLGNQPQHF. CDR3 in DNA: TGTGCCAGCAGATATAGGGGGGGCAAAGTCGATTTGGGCAATCAGCCCCAGCATTTT.

The genes are TRBV3-1 (or the pseudogene TRBV3-2) and TRBJ1-5; 7 nucleotides agree with TRBD1. The CDR3 covers 17 residues. Germline V lookup: CDR1 LGHDT, CDR2 YNNKEL (reference sequence). The V gene end was trimmed by 0 bases and the J gene end by 2 bases; junction bases not matched to a gene: 7. In nucleotides, the CDR3 is TGTGCCAGCAGCCAAGATCCGCGAGACAGGGGCAATCAGCCCCAGCATTTT. Translation gives CASSQDPRDRGNQPQHF.

The rearrangement uses TRBV12-5 and TRBJ1-2, with D perhaps TRBD1 (5 bases). The germline V and J ends were trimmed by 0 bases and 6 bases, with 14 bases remaining between them. Germline assignment: CDR1 LGHNT and CDR2 FRNRAP. The CDR3 has 15 amino acids. DNA for the CDR3: TGTGCTAGTGGTTTGGTGGCAGGGAGAACAAATGGCTACACCTTC. Protein: CASGLVAGRTNGYTF. The variable domain in full, completed from reference TRBV12-5 and TRBJ1-2, reads DARVTQTPRHKVTEMGQEVTMRCQPILGHNTVFWYRQTMMQGLELLAYFRNRAPLDDSGMPKDRFSAEMPDATLATLKIQPSEPRDSAVYFCASGLVAGRTNGYTFGSGTRLTVV.

The V gene is TRBV29-1, the J gene TRBJ2-4; 9 bases fit TRBD1. The CDR3 loop spans 14 amino acids. J gave up 6 bases and V 6 bases, and 9 bases lay outside the gene matches. Germline V CDR1 and CDR2: SQVTM, ANQGSEA. In DNA form, the CDR3 reads TGCAGCGTAAAATCCGGGACAGGGATAAACATTCAGTACTTC. It specifies CSVKSGTGINIQYF.

In this sample, this clone turned up once. The V gene is TRBV5-1, the J gene TRBJ1-1, with a weak D call TRBD1 (5 bases). Germline values: CDR1 SGHRS, CDR2 YFSETQ. CDR3 length: 16 amino acids. V was cut by 4 bases and J by 4 bases, with 20 bases left in between. CDR3 coding DNA: TGCGCCAGCAGCCCCGGACTCGCCCCTGGGGGCACTGAAGCTTTCTTT. Protein: CASSPGLAPGGTEAFF.

This chain connects TRBV7-8 to TRBJ2-7; D assignment may be TRBD1 or TRBD2 (6 bases each). The CDR3 is 14 residues long. Per the germline V gene, CDR1 is SGHVS and CDR2 is FQNEAQ. The V and J ends lost 0 bases and 5 bases respectively, with 11 bases between them. CDR3 nucleotides: TGTGCCAGCAGCTTAGCATCGGGGGCCCACGAGCAGTACTTC. It yields the protein CASSLASGAHEQYF.

The chain joins TRBV11-1 to TRBJ2-2, with D possibly TRBD1 on 7 matching bases. From germline, CDR1 is SGHAT and CDR2 FQDESV (reference sequence). V lost 5 bases to trimming and J lost 5 bases, with 15 bases between them. This CDR3 is built from 15 residues. The CDR3 here is CASSRRQGGTGELFF. The CDR3, as DNA: TGTGCCAGCAGCCGCCGACAGGGAGGTACCGGGGAGCTGTTTTTT.

The chain uses TRBV28 and TRBJ2-1, with D maybe TRBD1 (5 bases). The CDR3 covers 16 residues. The germline V gene has CDR1 MDHEN and CDR2 SYDVKM. Trimming removed 6 bases from V and 0 bases from J, with 15 bases in between. CDR3 sequence (DNA): TGTGCCAGCAGCTCCCTCGGCAGGGCCTCCTACAATGAGCAGTTCTTC. This encodes CASSSLGRASYNEQFF.

V usage is TRBV6-5 and J usage is TRBJ1-2, with D possibly being TRBD1 (5 bases). V was shortened by 10 bases and J by 8 bases, with 20 bases between the two germline ends. In germline, CDR1 is MNHEY, CDR2 SVGAGI. The CDR3 length is 13 residues. CDR3 DNA sequence: TGTGCCACCACAACGGGAGGGGCCAGGGGCTACACCTTC. It specifies CATTTGGARGYTF.

The chain is built from TRBV5-1 and TRBJ1-1; D is unresolved. V was cut by 4 bases and J by 2 bases, with 12 bases left in between. Germline V gene sequence: CDR1 SGHRS, CDR2 YFSETQ. The CDR3 contains 14 residues. CDR3 amino acids: CASSRGGVNTEAFF. Written as DNA, the CDR3 is TGCGCCAGCAGCCGCGGTGGGGTTAACACTGAAGCTTTCTTT.

V and J are TRBV5-4 and TRBJ2-2; TRBD1 agrees at 7 bases. The CDR3 covers 15 residues. Per germline, CDR1 SGHNT and CDR2 YYREEE (reference sequence). The junction had 6 bases not matched to a gene; V was cut back by 0 bases and J by 7 bases. CDR3 region: CASSLEGARGGELFF. Here the CDR3 DNA reads TGTGCCAGCAGCTTGGAGGGGGCCCGGGGCGGGGAGCTGTTTTTT.

The count of this clone is one. This chain connects TRBV7-2 to TRBJ2-1, with 13 positions matching TRBD2. V was pared by 6 bases and J by 5 bases, with 16 bases of the junction left unmatched. The germline V gene encodes CDR1 SGHTA and CDR2 FQGNSA. CDR3 length: 19 amino acids. The CDR3 DNA reads TGTGCCAGCAGATCCCATTTGACTAGCGGGAGGAATGGAGACAATGAGCAGTTCTTC. This codes for CASRSHLTSGRNGDNEQFF.